The next 32 T cell receptor beta chains were all read from a single sample in a study of technical replicates of blood from a few donors. The data were produced by immunoSEQ multiplex PCR, yet TCRdb's version contains in-frame clones alone and is incomplete. The sample records tens of thousands of clones, 90% to 95% being singletons. The sample consisted of T cells isolated from PBMCs. The receptors here all came from a human donor in good health.

V and J are TRBV30 and TRBJ1-2; D is unclear. Trimming took off 8 bases at V and 6 bases at J, with 22 bases between the two ends. This CDR3 is built from 14 residues. Germline loops: CDR1 GTSNPN, CDR2 SVGIG (reference sequence). The CDR3 sequence: CALHNRVALDGYTF. The CDR3 region has the DNA TGTGCCCTGCACAATAGGGTAGCGTTGGATGGCTACACCTTC.

This clone appeared once. The J gene is TRBJ1-1, the V gene TRBV30; D is uncertain. This CDR3 comprises 14 residues. The germline V gene has CDR1 GTSNPN and CDR2 SVGIG (reference sequence). V dropped 0 bases and J dropped 6 bases, with 14 bases sitting between them. The CDR3, as DNA: TGTGCCTGGAGTGTAGGCTCGGGTGTGGCTGAAGCTTTCTTT. Its translation: CAWSVGSGVAEAFF.

This chain uses TRBV5-6 with TRBJ1-1; 8 bases are shared with TRBD1. The CDR3 has 14 residues. The trim removed 4 bases at V and 5 bases at J, leaving 7 bases unmatched. Per germline, CDR1 SGHDT and CDR2 YYEEEE. CDR3 in DNA: TGTGCCAGCAGCATGGGACAGGCTAGGACTGAAGCTTTCTTT. Encoded protein: CASSMGQARTEAFF.

The genes are TRBV28 and TRBJ1-1; maybe TRBD1 (6 bases). The CDR3 has 13 amino acids. Trimming cost V 10 bases and J 6 bases, with 18 bases left between them. The V gene's germline CDR1 is MDHEN and CDR2 SYDVKM. The CDR3 reads CATPGEGGAEAFF. The CDR3 DNA sequence: TGTGCCACCCCCGGGGAGGGGGGGGCTGAAGCTTTCTTT.

The rearrangement uses TRBV4-1 and TRBJ2-6, with D uncertain. Trimming left V 1 base short and J 2 bases short, with 6 bases between. The CDR3 is 15 amino acids. Germline V gene lookup returns CDR1 MGHRA and CDR2 YSYEKL. CDR3 in amino acids: CASSQAVPGANVLTF. The CDR3 nucleotides are TGCGCCAGCAGCCAAGCAGTGCCTGGGGCCAACGTCCTGACTTTC.

The chain carries TRBV10-2 and TRBJ2-7, with 7 bases that match TRBD2. The CDR3 sequence is 12 residues long. The V and J ends lost 4 bases and 5 bases, in that order; junction bases with no gene match: 2. Germline lookup yields CDR1 WSHSY and CDR2 SAAADI. Here the CDR3 DNA reads TGCGCCAGCAGTGTACTAGCGCACGAGCAGTACTTC. Translation: CASSVLAHEQYF.

This sequence joins TRBV30 and TRBJ1-1; D is possibly TRBD1 (5 bases). Per the germline V gene, CDR1 is GTSNPN and CDR2 is SVGIG (reference sequence). Trimming took 3 bases from V and 10 from J, leaving 18 bases between them. CDR3 length: 13 amino acids. Written as DNA, the CDR3 is TGTGCCTGGAGCACCCGGTTCTTCGGGGGAGCTTTCTTT. Residues: CAWSTRFFGGAFF.

V is TRBV7-2 and J is TRBJ1-5; D gene unclear. The CDR3 has 15 amino acids. The germline V gene encodes CDR1 SGHTA and CDR2 FQGNSA. Trimming took 1 base from V and 6 from J, leaving 13 bases between them. The CDR3 DNA reads TGTGCCAGCAGCTTAGTGGGCCAGAGCCGTCAGCCCCAGCATTTT. Amino acids: CASSLVGQSRQPQHF.

The J gene is TRBJ2-5, the V gene TRBV5-5, with D possibly being TRBD1 (6 bases). With 4 bases removed from V and 4 bases from J, the gap between germline ends came to 14 bases. Germline V gives CDR1 SGHKS, CDR2 YYEKEE (reference sequence). This CDR3 spans 14 amino acids. The CDR3 region is CASSVTGFSETQYF. For the CDR3, the DNA is TGTGCCAGCAGCGTAACAGGGTTTTCAGAGACCCAGTACTTC.

The chain uses TRBV4-2 and TRBJ2-7, with D possibly being TRBD2 (6 bases). The CDR3 length is 15 residues. V shed 1 base and J shed 0 bases, with 10 bases lying between them. Per the germline V gene, CDR1 is LGHNA and CDR2 is YNFKEQ. The CDR3 DNA reads as TGTGCCAGCAGCCAAGTCGTAGCGGCCTCCTACGAGCAGTACTTC. Translation gives CASSQVVAASYEQYF.

The chain is built from TRBV7-2 and TRBJ1-2, with D possibly matching TRBD1 (5 bases). Germline lookup yields CDR1 SGHTA and CDR2 FQGNSA. Trimming took 3 bases from V and 4 from J, leaving 12 bases between them. This CDR3 comprises 14 residues. The CDR3 loop reads CASSLAGKVYGYTF. In nucleotides, the CDR3 is TGTGCCAGCAGCTTGGCAGGGAAGGTCTATGGCTACACCTTC.

The chain is built from TRBV19 and TRBJ1-1; a possible D gene is TRBD1 (5 bases). V was pared by 11 bases and J by 8 bases, with 9 bases between. The CDR3 has 9 residues. Germline values: CDR1 LNHDA, CDR2 SQIVND (reference sequence). CDR3 DNA: TGTGCCGCAGGGTTAGAAGCTTTCTTT. Translating gives CAAGLEAFF.

Only one count was recorded for this clone. This chain connects TRBV9 to TRBJ1-1, with D unresolved. The CDR3 extends over 15 amino acids. The germline V gene has CDR1 SGDLS and CDR2 YYNGEE. V shed 0 bases and J shed 4 bases, with 13 bases lying between them. The CDR3 is CASSVGEWRGTEAFF. The CDR3 DNA reads TGTGCCAGCAGCGTAGGTGAGTGGCGGGGCACTGAAGCTTTCTTT.

This chain uses TRBV6-5 with TRBJ1-1; 7 bases are shared with TRBD1. V lost 0 bases, J lost 0 bases, and 4 bases stayed unmatched. Germline lookup yields CDR1 MNHEY and CDR2 SVGAGI. This CDR3 has 16 amino acids. The CDR3 is CASSYSTTGLNTEAFF. As DNA, the CDR3 is TGTGCCAGCAGTTACTCGACGACAGGGCTGAACACTGAAGCTTTCTTT.

There are a few counts of this clone. The V and J genes are TRBV5-4 and TRBJ2-1; 8 bases line up with TRBD2. Germline V CDR1 and CDR2: SGHNT, YYREEE (reference sequence). This CDR3 region has 15 residues. Germline trimming cut 4 bases from V and 4 bases from J; bases unmatched to any gene: 7. The CDR3 bases are TGTGCCAGCAGCCCCGAACTAGCGGCGTACAATGAGCAGTTCTTC. It is translated as CASSPELAAYNEQFF.

The CDR3 loop is CASSQESYEQYF. The CDR3 DNA sequence: TGTGCCAGCAGCCAAGAGAGCTACGAGCAGTACTTC. This sequence joins TRBV4-2 and TRBJ2-7; no clear D. The CDR3 length is 12 residues. CDR1 and CDR2 from the germline V gene are LGHNA and YNFKEQ. With 0 bases removed from V and 3 bases from J, the gap between germline ends came to 3 bases.

This clone was recorded once. This chain links TRBV6-1 with TRBJ2-7, with D possibly TRBD1 on 5 matching bases. Trimming stripped 6 bases from V and 2 bases from J, with 11 bases between. CDR3 length equals 13 residues. Germline V gene lookup returns CDR1 MNHNS and CDR2 SASEGT. The CDR3 nucleotides are TGTGCCAGCAGCTCCGACAGTACCTACGAGCAGTACTTC. Amino acid sequence: CASSSDSTYEQYF.

For the CDR3, the DNA is TGTGCCAGCAGTTTAGAAGTTAACTATGGCTACACCTTC. The encoded protein is CASSLEVNYGYTF. V gene TRBV9 combines with J gene TRBJ1-2; D gene uncertain. Per the germline V gene, CDR1 is SGDLS and CDR2 is YYNGEE. Deletions cut 5 bases from V and 1 base from J, with 9 bases between. The CDR3 length is 13 residues.

This clone is a singleton in its sample. The rearrangement links TRBV19 to TRBJ1-1, with a possible D match to TRBD1 (5 bases). Germline values: CDR1 LNHDA, CDR2 SQIVND (reference sequence). With 0 bases removed from V and 0 bases from J, the gap between germline ends came to 14 bases. The CDR3 length is 17 residues. DNA of the CDR3: TGTGCCAGTAGTATAGATCTTCAACAGGCGATGAACACTGAAGCTTTCTTT. Protein: CASSIDLQQAMNTEAFF.

V and J are TRBV18 and TRBJ2-7; TRBD1 matches 7 bases. CDR3 length: 15 residues. Trimming at V came to 8 bases and at J to 6 bases, leaving 16 bases not matched to a gene. The germline V gene encodes CDR1 KGHSH and CDR2 LQKENI. The CDR3 sequence: CASAEQTGFPLEQYF. CDR3 in DNA: TGTGCCAGCGCGGAACAGACAGGGTTTCCCCTCGAGCAGTACTTC. The full variable domain, in which reference TRBV18 and TRBJ2-7 provide the parts outside the CDR3, is NAGVMQNPRHLVRRRGQEARLRCSPMKGHSHVYWYRQLPEEGLKFMVYLQKENIIDESGMPKERFSAEFPKEGPSILRIQQVVRGDSAAYFCASAEQTGFPLEQYFGPGTRLTVT.

The V gene is TRBV4-1, the J gene TRBJ2-4, with D uncertain. The CDR3 has 14 residues. Germline CDR1 reads MGHRA; CDR2 reads YSYEKL. V was pared by 4 bases and J by 0 bases, with 7 bases between. This CDR3 reads CASSPPGAKNIQYF. For the CDR3, the DNA is TGCGCCAGCAGCCCCCCGGGAGCCAAAAACATTCAGTACTTC.

V and J are TRBV10-2 and TRBJ2-1; 7 bases match TRBD2. Germline trimming cut 7 bases from V and 4 bases from J; bases unmatched to any gene: 10. Looked up from germline, CDR1 is WSHSY and CDR2 is SAAADI. The CDR3 totals 15 residues. The CDR3 spells CASKRDSGTYNEQFF. As DNA, the CDR3 is TGCGCCAGCAAAAGAGACAGCGGGACTTACAATGAGCAGTTCTTC.

The rearrangement joins TRBV19 to TRBJ2-7, with D maybe TRBD1 (5 bases). The germline CDR1 and CDR2 sequences are LNHDA and SQIVND (reference sequence). The V end was cut by 10 bases, the J end by 2 bases, with 12 bases between. There are 12 residues in the CDR3. This CDR3 reads CATQGTTYEQYF. The CDR3 coding sequence is TGTGCCACCCAGGGAACCACCTACGAGCAGTACTTC.

The genes are TRBV9 and TRBJ1-1, with 7 bases fitting TRBD1. CDR1 is SGDLS, CDR2 YYNGEE, per germline. This CDR3 is 16 amino acids long. V shed 0 bases and J 0 bases; nucleotides not matched to a gene: 5. This chain's CDR3 is CASSVGATGLNTEAFF. The DNA of the CDR3 is TGTGCCAGCAGCGTAGGTGCGACAGGGCTGAACACTGAAGCTTTCTTT.

This chain links TRBV9 with TRBJ2-3, with TRBD1 as a possible D gene (6 bases). CDR1 SGDLS and CDR2 YYNGEE come from the germline V gene. V dropped 4 bases and J dropped 2 bases, with 17 bases sitting between them. This CDR3 has 16 amino acids. CDR3 sequence: CASSRVRDIVTDTQYF. CDR3 DNA: TGTGCCAGCAGCCGAGTACGGGACATTGTCACAGATACGCAGTATTTT.

The V call is TRBV5-1, the J call TRBJ1-2; 7 nucleotides agree with TRBD1. Germline V lookup: CDR1 SGHRS, CDR2 YFSETQ. This CDR3 spans 15 amino acids. Unmatched junction bases numbered 11, after V lost 5 bases and J lost 4 bases. In nucleotides, the CDR3 is TGCGCCAGCAGATTGACAGGGACGTCTCGCTATGGCTACACCTTC. Protein sequence: CASRLTGTSRYGYTF.

The chain's CDR3 is CASSLDETSGSTDTQYF. DNA of the CDR3: TGTGCCAGCAGCTTAGATGAGACTAGCGGTAGCACAGATACGCAGTATTTT. V gene TRBV7-9 combines with J gene TRBJ2-3, with 9 nucleotides matching TRBD2. After removal of 1 base from V and 0 bases from J, the junction contained 5 bases not matched to a gene. Germline CDR1 reads SEHNR; CDR2 reads FQNEAQ (reference sequence). The CDR3 is 17 amino acids.

V and J are TRBV10-3 and TRBJ2-3, with 11 bases identical to TRBD2. The ends lost 1 base at V and 3 bases at J; junction bases unmatched: 3. CDR1 is ENHRY and CDR2 is SYGVKD in the germline V gene. The CDR3 has 16 amino acids. The CDR3 sequence: CAISEYLAGGTDTQYF. The CDR3 DNA sequence: TGTGCCATCAGTGAGTACCTAGCGGGGGGTACAGATACGCAGTATTTT.

The chain recombines TRBV28 with TRBJ2-7; weak D call: TRBD1 (6 bases). CDR1 and CDR2 from the germline V gene are MDHEN and SYDVKM. The CDR3 extends over 15 amino acids. V dropped 3 bases and J dropped 1 base, with 13 bases sitting between them. The CDR3 nucleotides are TGTGCCAGCAGTTTTTTACAGGGATCATCCTACGAGCAGTACTTC. It encodes CASSFLQGSSYEQYF. Together with reference TRBV28 and TRBJ2-7, the CDR3 gives the full variable domain: DVKVTQSSRYLVKRTGEKVFLECVQDMDHENMFWYRQDPGLGLRLIYFSYDVKMKEKGDIPEGYSVSREKKERFSLILESASTNQTSMYLCASSFLQGSSYEQYFGPGTRLTVT.

The rearrangement joins TRBV2 to TRBJ1-1; no clear D. The germline CDR1 and CDR2 sequences are SNHLY and FYNNEI. V shed 10 bases and J shed 1 base, with 13 bases lying between them. The CDR3 runs 13 residues. The CDR3 coding sequence is TGTGCCACACTCGGTCACGAGAACACTGAAGCTTTCTTT. Translation: CATLGHENTEAFF.

The chain employs TRBV10-1 and TRBJ1-2; 12 bases match TRBD1. CDR3 length: 15 amino acids. V shed 6 bases, J shed 5 bases, and the junction held 7 bases outside the gene matches. Per the germline V gene, CDR1 is WNHNN and CDR2 is SYGVQD (reference sequence). This chain's CDR3 is CASSRDRGPGYGYTF. CDR3 nucleotides: TGCGCCAGCAGCCGGGACAGGGGGCCTGGGTATGGCTACACCTTC.

The CDR3 nucleotides are TGTGCCAGCAGCGCCCGACAGGAGGTATTGGGTGTGAACACTGAAGCTTTCTTT. This codes for CASSARQEVLGVNTEAFF. V and J are TRBV9 and TRBJ1-1; maybe TRBD1 (6 bases). This CDR3 has 18 residues. Per germline, CDR1 SGDLS and CDR2 YYNGEE. Trimming removed 3 bases at V and 0 bases at J, with 21 bases between.